The clone carrying this TCR beta chain was counted a few times. The antigen is not known. The record originates from a study of liver allograft versus peripheral blood T cells. As for the study in general: The authors compared T cell receptor repertoires in transplanted livers with those in the peripheral blood of recipients.

The study's findings and limits: It was reported that the T cell receptor repertoires found inside liver allografts differed from those that were detected in peripheral blood.

One entry per CDR3 protein results from TCRdb running MiXCR on the reads. The repertoire holds thousands of distinct CDR3 sequences, with 15% to 20% as singletons. In germline, CDR1 is LGHDT, CDR2 YNNKEL (reference sequence). The germline V and J ends were trimmed by 3 bases and 6 bases, with 9 bases remaining between them. The CDR3 runs to 14 residues. The receptor's source is a human patient who had a liver transplant. Some T cells may have originated in the graft donor. The chain employs TRBV3-1 and TRBJ1-6; perhaps TRBD1 as D (5 bases). Here the CDR3 DNA reads TGTGCCAGCAGCCACGCAGGGACTAATTCACCCCTCCACTTT. Its translation is CASSHAGTNSPLHF.